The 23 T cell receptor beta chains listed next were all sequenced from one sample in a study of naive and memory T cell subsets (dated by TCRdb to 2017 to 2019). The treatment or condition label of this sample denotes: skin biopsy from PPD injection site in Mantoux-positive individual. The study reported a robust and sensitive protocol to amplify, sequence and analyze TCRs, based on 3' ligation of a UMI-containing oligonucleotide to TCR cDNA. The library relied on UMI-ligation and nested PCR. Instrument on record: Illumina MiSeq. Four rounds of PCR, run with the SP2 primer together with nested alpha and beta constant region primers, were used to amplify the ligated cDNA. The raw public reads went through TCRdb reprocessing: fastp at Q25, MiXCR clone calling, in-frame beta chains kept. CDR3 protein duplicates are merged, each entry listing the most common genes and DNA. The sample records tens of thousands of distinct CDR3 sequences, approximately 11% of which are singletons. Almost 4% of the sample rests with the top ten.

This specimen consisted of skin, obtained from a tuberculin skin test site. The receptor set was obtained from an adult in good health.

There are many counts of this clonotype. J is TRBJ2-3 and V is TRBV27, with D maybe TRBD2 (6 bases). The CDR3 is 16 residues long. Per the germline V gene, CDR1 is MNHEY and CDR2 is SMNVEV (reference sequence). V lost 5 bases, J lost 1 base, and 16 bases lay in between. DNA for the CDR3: TGTGCCAGCAGTGTTGTACGGGGGTTGGGCACAGATACGCAGTATTTT. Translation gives CASSVVRGLGTDTQYF.

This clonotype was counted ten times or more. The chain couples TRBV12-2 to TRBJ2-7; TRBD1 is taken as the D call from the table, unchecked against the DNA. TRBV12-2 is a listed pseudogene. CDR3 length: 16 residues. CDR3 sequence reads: CASRSPFAGQNYEQYF. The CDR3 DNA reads TGTGCAAGTCGCTCACCATTCGCGGGACAGAACTACGAGCAGTACTTC.

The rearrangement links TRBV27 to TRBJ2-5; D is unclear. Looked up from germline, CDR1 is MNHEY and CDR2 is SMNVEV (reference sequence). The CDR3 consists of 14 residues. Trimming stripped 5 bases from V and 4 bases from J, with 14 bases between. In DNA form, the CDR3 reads TGTGCCAGCAGTCCTACAGTTGCCGGAGAGACCCAGTACTTC. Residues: CASSPTVAGETQYF.

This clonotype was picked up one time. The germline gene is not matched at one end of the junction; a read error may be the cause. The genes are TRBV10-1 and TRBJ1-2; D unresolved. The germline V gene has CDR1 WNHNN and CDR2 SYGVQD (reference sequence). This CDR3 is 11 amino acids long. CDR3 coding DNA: TGCGCCAGCAGTGACGGCTATGGCGACACCTTC. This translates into CASSDGYGDTF.

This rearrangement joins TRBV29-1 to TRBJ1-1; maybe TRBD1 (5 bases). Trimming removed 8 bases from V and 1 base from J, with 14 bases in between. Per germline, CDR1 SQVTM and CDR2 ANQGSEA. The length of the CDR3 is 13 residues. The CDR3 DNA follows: TGCAGCTATACCAGGACACGGAACACTGAAGCTTTCTTT. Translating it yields CSYTRTRNTEAFF.

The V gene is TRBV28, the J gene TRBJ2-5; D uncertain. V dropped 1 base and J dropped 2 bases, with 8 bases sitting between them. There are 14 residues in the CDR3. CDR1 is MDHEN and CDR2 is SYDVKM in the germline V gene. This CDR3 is CASSLSPNQETQYF. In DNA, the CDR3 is TGTGCCAGCAGTTTATCCCCCAATCAAGAGACCCAGTACTTC.

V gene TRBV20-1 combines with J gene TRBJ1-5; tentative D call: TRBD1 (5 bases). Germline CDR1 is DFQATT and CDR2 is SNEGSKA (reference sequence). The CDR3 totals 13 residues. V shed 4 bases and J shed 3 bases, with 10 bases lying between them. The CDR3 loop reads CSAMGELNQPQHF. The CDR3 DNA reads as TGCAGTGCTATGGGGGAACTCAATCAGCCCCAGCATTTT.

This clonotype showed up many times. This CDR3 reads CASSPTSLDKRGEKLFF. CDR3 nucleotide sequence: TGTGCCAGCAGTCCAACTTCATTAGACAAGAGAGGTGAAAAACTGTTTTTT. The V and J genes are TRBV27 and TRBJ1-4; no reliable D call. V lost 5 bases and J lost 7, with 23 bases in between. Germline values: CDR1 MNHEY, CDR2 SMNVEV (reference sequence). This CDR3 has 17 residues.

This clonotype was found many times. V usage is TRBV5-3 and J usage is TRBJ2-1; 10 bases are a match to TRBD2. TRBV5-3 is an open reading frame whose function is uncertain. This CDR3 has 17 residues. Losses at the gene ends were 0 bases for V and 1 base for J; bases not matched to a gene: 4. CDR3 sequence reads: CARSLGPSGGSYNEQFF. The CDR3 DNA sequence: TGTGCCAGAAGCTTGGGCCCTAGCGGGGGATCCTACAATGAGCAGTTCTTC.

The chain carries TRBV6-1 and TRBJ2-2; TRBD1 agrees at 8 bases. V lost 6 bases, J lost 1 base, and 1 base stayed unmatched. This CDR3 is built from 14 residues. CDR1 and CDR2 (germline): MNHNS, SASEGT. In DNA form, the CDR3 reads TGTGCCAGCAGCGGACAGGGGAACACCGGGGAGCTGTTTTTT. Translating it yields CASSGQGNTGELFF.

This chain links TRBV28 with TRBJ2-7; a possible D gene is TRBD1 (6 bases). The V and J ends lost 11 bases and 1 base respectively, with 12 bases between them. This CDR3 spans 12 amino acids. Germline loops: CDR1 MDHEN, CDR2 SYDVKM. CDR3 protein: CAAGDTSYEQYF. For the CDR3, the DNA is TGTGCCGCCGGGGACACTTCCTACGAGCAGTACTTC. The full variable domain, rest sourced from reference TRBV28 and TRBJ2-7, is DVKVTQSSRYLVKRTGEKVFLECVQDMDHENMFWYRQDPGLGLRLIYFSYDVKMKEKGDIPEGYSVSREKKERFSLILESASTNQTSMYLCAAGDTSYEQYFGPGTRLTVT.

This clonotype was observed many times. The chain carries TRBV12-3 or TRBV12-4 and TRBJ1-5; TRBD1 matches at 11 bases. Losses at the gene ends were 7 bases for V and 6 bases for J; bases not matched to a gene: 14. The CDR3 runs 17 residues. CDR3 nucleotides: TGTGCCAGCACAGGGACAGGGGGGACAAGTGTTCGTCAGCCCCAGCATTTT. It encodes CASTGTGGTSVRQPQHF.

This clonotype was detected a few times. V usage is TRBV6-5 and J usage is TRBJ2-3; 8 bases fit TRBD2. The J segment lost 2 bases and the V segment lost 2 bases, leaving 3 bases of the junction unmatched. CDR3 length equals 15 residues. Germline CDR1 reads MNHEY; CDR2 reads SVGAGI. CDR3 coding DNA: TGTGCCAGCAGTTACGTAGCGGGGACCACAGATACGCAGTATTTT. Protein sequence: CASSYVAGTTDTQYF.

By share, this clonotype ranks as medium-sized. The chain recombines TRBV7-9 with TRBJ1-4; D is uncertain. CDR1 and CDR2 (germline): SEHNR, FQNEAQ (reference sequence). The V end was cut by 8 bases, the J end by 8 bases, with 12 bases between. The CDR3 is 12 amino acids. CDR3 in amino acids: CASEGQAEKLFF. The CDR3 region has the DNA TGTGCCAGCGAGGGCCAGGCGGAAAAACTGTTTTTT.

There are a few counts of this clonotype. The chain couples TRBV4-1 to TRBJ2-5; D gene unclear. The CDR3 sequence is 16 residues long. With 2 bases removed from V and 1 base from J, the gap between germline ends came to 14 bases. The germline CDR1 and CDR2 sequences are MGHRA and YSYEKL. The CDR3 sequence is CASSQKKWRTQETQYF. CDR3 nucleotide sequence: TGCGCCAGCAGCCAAAAAAAATGGCGCACCCAAGAGACCCAGTACTTC.

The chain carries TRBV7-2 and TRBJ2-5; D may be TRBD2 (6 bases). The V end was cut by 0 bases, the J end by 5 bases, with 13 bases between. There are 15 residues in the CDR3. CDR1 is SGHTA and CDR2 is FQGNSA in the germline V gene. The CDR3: CASSLAGTSRETQYF. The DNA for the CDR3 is TGTGCCAGCAGCTTAGCGGGAACTAGCCGGGAGACCCAGTACTTC. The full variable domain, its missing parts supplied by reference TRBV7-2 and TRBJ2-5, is GAGVSQSPSNKVTEKGKDVELRCDPISGHTALYWYRQSLGQGLEFLIYFQGNSAPDKSGLPSDRFSAERTGGSVSTLTIQRTQQEDSAVYLCASSLAGTSRETQYFGPGTRLLVL.

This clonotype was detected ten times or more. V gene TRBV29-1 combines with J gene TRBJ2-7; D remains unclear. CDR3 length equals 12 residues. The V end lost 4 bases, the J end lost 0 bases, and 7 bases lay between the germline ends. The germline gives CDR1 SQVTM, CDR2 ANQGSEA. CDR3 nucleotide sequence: TGCAGCGTTGGACTGAGCTCCTACGAGCAGTACTTC. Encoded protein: CSVGLSSYEQYF.

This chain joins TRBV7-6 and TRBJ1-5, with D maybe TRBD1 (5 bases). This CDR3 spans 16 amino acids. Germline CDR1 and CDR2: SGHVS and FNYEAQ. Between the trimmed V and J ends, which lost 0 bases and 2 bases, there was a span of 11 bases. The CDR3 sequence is CASSLAAGLGNQPQHF. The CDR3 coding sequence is TGTGCCAGCAGCTTAGCTGCGGGGCTAGGCAATCAGCCCCAGCATTTT.

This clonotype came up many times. CDR3 nucleotides: TGTGCCAGCAGCTCCGCGGGGGGCACAGATACGCAGTATTTT. Translation: CASSSAGGTDTQYF. The chain combines TRBV12-3 or TRBV12-4 with TRBJ2-3, with 7 bases aligning to TRBD2. V lost 6 bases to trimming and J lost 1 base; unmatched junction nucleotides: 4. CDR3 length: 14 residues.

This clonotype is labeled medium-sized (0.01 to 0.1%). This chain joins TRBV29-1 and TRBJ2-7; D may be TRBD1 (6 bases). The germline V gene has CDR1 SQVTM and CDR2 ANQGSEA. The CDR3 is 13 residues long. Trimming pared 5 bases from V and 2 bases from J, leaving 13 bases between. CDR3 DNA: TGCAGCGTTTCAGGGGACACGGCCTACGAGCAGTACTTC. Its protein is CSVSGDTAYEQYF.

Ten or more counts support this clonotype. CDR3 region: CASSTQVQNTEAFF. The CDR3 region has the DNA TGTGCCAGTAGTACACAGGTCCAGAACACTGAAGCTTTCTTT. The V gene is TRBV19, the J gene TRBJ1-1, with a tentative D call TRBD1 (5 bases). Trimming removed 4 bases at V and 1 base at J, with 10 bases between. Germline V gives CDR1 LNHDA, CDR2 SQIVND (reference sequence). The CDR3 length is 14 residues.

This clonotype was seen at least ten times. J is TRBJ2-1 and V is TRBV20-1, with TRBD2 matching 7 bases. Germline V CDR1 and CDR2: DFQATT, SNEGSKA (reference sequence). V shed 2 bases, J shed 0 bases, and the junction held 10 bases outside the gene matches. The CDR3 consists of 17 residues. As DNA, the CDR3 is TGCAGTGCTAGAACCTATACTAGCGAGCTCTCCTACAATGAGCAGTTCTTC. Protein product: CSARTYTSELSYNEQFF.

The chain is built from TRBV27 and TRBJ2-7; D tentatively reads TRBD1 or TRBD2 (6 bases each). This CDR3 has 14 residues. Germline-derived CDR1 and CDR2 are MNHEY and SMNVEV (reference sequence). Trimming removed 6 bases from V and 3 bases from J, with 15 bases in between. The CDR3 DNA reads TGTGCCAGCAGGGGGGTAGGGGGGCTCTACGAGCAGTACTTC. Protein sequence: CASRGVGGLYEQYF.